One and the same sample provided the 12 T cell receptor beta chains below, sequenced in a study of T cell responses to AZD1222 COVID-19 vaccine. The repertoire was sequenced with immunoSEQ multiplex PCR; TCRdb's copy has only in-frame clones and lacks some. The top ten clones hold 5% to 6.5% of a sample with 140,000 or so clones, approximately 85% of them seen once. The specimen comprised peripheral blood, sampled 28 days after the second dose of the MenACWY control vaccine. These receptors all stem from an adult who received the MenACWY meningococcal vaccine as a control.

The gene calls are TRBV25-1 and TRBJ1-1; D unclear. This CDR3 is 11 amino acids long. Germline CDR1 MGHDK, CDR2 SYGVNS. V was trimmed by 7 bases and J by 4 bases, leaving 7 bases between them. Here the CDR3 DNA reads TGTGCCAGCACCTGGGGCACTGAAGCTTTCTTT. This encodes CASTWGTEAFF.

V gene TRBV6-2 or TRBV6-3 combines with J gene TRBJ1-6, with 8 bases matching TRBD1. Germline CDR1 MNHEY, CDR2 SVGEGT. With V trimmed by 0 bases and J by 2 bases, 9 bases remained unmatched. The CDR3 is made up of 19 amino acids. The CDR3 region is CASSYSIPDREAYNSPLHF. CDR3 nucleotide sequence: TGTGCCAGCAGTTACTCGATCCCGGACAGGGAGGCCTATAATTCACCCCTCCACTTT.

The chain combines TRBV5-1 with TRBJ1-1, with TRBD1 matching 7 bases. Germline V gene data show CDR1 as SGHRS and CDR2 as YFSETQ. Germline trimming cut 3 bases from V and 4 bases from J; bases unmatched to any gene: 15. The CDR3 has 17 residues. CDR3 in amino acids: CASSSRTYRGLATEAFF. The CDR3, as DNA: TGCGCCAGCAGCTCCCGGACCTACAGGGGATTGGCCACTGAAGCTTTCTTT.

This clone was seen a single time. Here the CDR3 DNA reads TGTGCCAGTAGTCTCCGCCGGGGGTCCGGTTCACCCCTCCACTTT. It translates to CASSLRRGSGSPLHF. The chain couples TRBV19 to TRBJ1-6, with a weak D call TRBD1 (5 bases). With 5 bases removed from V and 9 bases from J, the gap between germline ends came to 17 bases. Germline V gives CDR1 LNHDA, CDR2 SQIVND (reference sequence). This CDR3 contains 15 residues. Using reference TRBV19 and TRBJ1-6 for the parts outside the CDR3, the full variable domain is DGGITQSPKYLFRKEGQNVTLSCEQNLNHDAMYWYRQDPGQGLRLIYYSQIVNDFQKGDIAEGYSVSREKKESFPLTVTSAQKNPTAFYLCASSLRRGSGSPLHFGNGTRLTVT.

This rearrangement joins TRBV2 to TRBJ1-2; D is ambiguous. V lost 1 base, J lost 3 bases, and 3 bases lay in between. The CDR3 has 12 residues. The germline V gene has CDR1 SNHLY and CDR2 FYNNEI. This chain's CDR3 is CASSEGDYGYTF. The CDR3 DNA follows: TGTGCCAGCAGTGAAGGGGACTATGGCTACACCTTC.

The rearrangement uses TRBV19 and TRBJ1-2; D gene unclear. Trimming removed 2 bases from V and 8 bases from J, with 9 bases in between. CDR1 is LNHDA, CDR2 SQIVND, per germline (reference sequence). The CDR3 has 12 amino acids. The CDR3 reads CASSISASGYTF. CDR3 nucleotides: TGTGCCAGTAGTATATCGGCCTCAGGCTACACCTTC.

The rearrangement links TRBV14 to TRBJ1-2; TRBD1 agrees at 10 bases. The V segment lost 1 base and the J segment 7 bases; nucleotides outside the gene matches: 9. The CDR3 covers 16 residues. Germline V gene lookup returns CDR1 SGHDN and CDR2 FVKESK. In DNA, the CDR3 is TGTGCCAGCAGCCAAGGCATCCGGGACAGGGGCTTTGGCTACACCTTC. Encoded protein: CASSQGIRDRGFGYTF.

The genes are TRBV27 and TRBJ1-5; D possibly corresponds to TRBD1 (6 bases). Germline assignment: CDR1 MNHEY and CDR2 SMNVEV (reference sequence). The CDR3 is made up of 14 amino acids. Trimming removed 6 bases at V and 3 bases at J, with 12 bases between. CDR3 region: CASSQTGYNQPQHF. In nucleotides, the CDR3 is TGTGCCAGCAGCCAGACAGGTTACAATCAGCCCCAGCATTTT.

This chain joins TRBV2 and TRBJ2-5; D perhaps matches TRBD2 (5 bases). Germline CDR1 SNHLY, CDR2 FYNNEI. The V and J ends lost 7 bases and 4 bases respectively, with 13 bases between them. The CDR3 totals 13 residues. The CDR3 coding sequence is TGTGCCAGCAACCGGGGTTGGGGAGAGACCCAGTACTTC. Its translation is CASNRGWGETQYF.

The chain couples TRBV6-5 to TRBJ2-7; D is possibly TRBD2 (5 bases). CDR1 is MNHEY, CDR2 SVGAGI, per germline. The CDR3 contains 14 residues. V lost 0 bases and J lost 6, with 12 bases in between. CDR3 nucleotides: TGTGCCAGCAGTTACTCGAATACGGGGTCCGAGCAGTACTTC. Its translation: CASSYSNTGSEQYF.

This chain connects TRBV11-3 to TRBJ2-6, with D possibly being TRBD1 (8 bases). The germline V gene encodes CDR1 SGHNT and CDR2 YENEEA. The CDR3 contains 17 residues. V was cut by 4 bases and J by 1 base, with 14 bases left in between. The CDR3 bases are TGTGCCAGCAGCTCCGGACAGGGAGGGTCTGGGGCCAACGTCCTGACTTTC. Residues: CASSSGQGGSGANVLTF.

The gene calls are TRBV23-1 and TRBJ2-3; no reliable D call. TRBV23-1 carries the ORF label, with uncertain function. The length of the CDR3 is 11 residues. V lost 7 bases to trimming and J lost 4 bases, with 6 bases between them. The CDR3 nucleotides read TGCGCCAGCAACGAAGCAGATACGCAGTATTTT. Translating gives CASNEADTQYF.